Only a few counts were recorded for the clone carrying this TCR beta chain. Its antigen is not identified. The data originate from a study of human T cells and chemical hapten exposure. Study-level points and caveats: Among TCRs, those above 1 in 1000 frequency were unaffected by DPC sensitization. Expanded TCRs showed more large CDR3 clusters than pre-sensitization or healthy control sets.

MiXCR was run by TCRdb on the RACE reads, yielding one entry per CDR3 protein. The data show some 350,000 distinct CDR3 sequences, under 9% seen once. The CDR3 contains 12 residues. The V end was cut by 2 bases, the J end by 1 base, with 2 bases between. CDR1 and CDR2 (germline): SNHLY, FYNNEI. Time point: patch test 1, 2 weeks after DPC sensitization. Treatment given: therapeutic diphenylcyclopropenone sensitization with weekly scalp DPC. Source: whole blood, taken in connection with sensitization to the hapten diphenylcyclopropenone (DPC). The rearrangement links TRBV2 to TRBJ1-1; D is undetermined. This sequence was found in a woman under 30 with alopecia areata. Some clones in this sample may be carry-over from other donors' samples. The CDR3 loop is CASSEQNTEAFF. CDR3 nucleotides: TGTGCCAGCAGTGAACAGAACACTGAAGCTTTCTTT. Filled out from reference TRBV2 and TRBJ1-1, the complete variable domain reads EPEVTQTPSHQVTQMGQEVILRCVPISNHLYFYWYRQILGQKVEFLVSFYNNEISEKSEIFDDQFSVERPDGSNFTLKIRSTKLEDSAMYFCASSEQNTEAFFGQGTRLTVV.